Described below is a single TCR beta chain sequence and its context. Its cognate antigen is unknown. The cDNA had a unique molecular identifier and a template-switch universal primer site. TCRdb analysed the 5' RACE reads with MiXCR anew, one entry per CDR3 protein. The sample consists of hundreds of thousands of distinct CDR3 sequences, over 9% of them appearing once. The record originates from a study of identical twins. General study points: Analyses of zero insertions could be partly confounded by invariant MAIT and iNKT cells. A lower insertion count was a feature of abundant cord blood beta clonotypes, with no such feature in memory repertoires.

V was clipped by 6 bases and J by 3 bases, with 11 bases between them. The CDR3 consists of 13 residues. The germline CDR1 and CDR2 sequences are SEHNR and FQNEAQ (reference sequence). These data were also reused for a study on yellow fever vaccine responses in identical twins.

The chain combines TRBV7-9 with TRBJ2-5; D uncertain. The clonotype was recovered from a woman aged 18-29 years in good health. The sample taken for sequencing was PBMCs. The CDR3 loop reads CASRLRQKETQYF. In DNA form, the CDR3 reads TGTGCCAGCAGACTGAGACAAAAAGAGACCCAGTACTTC.